Below, one TCR beta chain is given with its context. This entry comes from a study of blood T cell repertoires in COVID-19. Looking at the study overall: In each case, the material was cDNA or gDNA derived from T cells, B-cell-depleted T cells, or PBMCs.

Source study methods: How many nucleated cells were present was estimated from reference gene primer amplification. Clones were read by immunoSEQ multiplex PCR, and TCRdb kept only the in-frame ones, dropping some. Clonal size and the V and J genes are those of that table, whereas D and trimming came from the DNA. The table has roughly 200,000 clones, around 82% seen once; the top ten hold 4.5% to 5%. CDR3 size: 14 residues. Trimming took 2 bases from V and 6 from J; bases not matched to a gene: 4. CDR1 is SGDLS and CDR2 is YYNGEE in the germline V gene. The receptor's source is a woman aged 45 to 65 who had been exposed to COVID-19. The specimen sequenced was PBMCs or T cells enriched from blood (not recorded which). The rearrangement links TRBV9 to TRBJ2-2, with 7 nucleotides matching TRBD1. The CDR3 DNA reads TGTGCCAGCAGCGTTCGCCAGGGGGCCGGGGAGCTGTTTTTT. Translating it yields CASSVRQGAGELFF.